This record concerns one T cell receptor beta chain sequence. This sample stems from a study of T cells in localized non-small cell lung cancer. Sequenced by immunoSEQ multiplex PCR; TCRdb stores in-frame clones only, minus some. The data show 60,000 to 75,000 clones, 81% seen once. Germline V CDR1 and CDR2: KGHSH, LQKENI. This CDR3 has 13 amino acids. Between the trimmed V and J ends, which lost 6 bases and 6 bases, there was a span of 14 bases. This sequence originates from a man between 35 and 75 years old with stage II lung adenocarcinoma. The sequencing used PBMCs, collected before any cancer treatment. The rearrangement uses TRBV18 and TRBJ1-1; D not certain. CDR3 sequence reads: CASSQLPEAEAFF. The CDR3 region has the DNA TGTGCCAGCTCCCAATTGCCAGAGGCTGAAGCTTTCTTT.